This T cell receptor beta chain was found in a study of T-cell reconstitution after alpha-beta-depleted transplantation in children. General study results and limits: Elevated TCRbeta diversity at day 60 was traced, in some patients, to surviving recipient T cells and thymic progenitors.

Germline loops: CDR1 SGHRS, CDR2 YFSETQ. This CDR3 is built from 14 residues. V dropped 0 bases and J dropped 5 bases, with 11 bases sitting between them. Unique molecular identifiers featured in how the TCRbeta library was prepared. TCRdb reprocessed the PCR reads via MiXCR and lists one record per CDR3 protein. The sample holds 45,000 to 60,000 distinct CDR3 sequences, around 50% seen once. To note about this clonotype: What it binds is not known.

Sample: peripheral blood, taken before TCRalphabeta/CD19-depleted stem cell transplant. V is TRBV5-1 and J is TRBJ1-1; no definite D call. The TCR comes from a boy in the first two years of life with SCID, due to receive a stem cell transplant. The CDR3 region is CASSLGPRGTEAFF. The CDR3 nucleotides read TGCGCCAGCAGCTTGGGCCCCAGAGGGACTGAAGCTTTCTTT.